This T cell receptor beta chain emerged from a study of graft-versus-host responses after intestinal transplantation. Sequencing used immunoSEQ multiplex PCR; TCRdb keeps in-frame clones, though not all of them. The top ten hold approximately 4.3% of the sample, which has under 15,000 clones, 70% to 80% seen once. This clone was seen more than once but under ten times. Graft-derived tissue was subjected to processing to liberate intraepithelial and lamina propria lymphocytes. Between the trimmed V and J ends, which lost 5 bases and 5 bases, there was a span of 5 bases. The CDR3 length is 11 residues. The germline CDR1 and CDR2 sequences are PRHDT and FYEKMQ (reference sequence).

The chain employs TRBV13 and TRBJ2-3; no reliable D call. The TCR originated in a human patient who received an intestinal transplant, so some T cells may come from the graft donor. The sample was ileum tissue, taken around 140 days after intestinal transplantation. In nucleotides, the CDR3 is TGTGCCAGCAGCACTATAGATACGCAGTATTTT. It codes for CASSTIDTQYF.